These 14 T cell receptor beta chains were sequenced from one sample in a study of tumor-infiltrating lymphocytes in oesophageal squamous cell carcinoma. TCRdb independently ran MiXCR on the PCR reads; one entry per CDR3 protein. The table lists 10,000 to 15,000 distinct CDR3 sequences, roughly half of them singletons. Sample: normal esophageal tissue next to the tumor. These receptors were collected from a male donor with esophageal squamous cell carcinoma.

This clonotype turned up a few times. The gene calls are TRBV7-8 and TRBJ2-1, with 9 bases fitting TRBD1. Near its end, the DNA agrees better with TRBJ2-7, so the J call may be wrong. CDR3 length equals 16 residues. CDR1 and CDR2 from the germline V gene are SGHVS and FQNEAQ. CDR3 protein: CASSRWSTGGWDEQYF. The CDR3 bases are TGTGCCAGCAGCCGGTGGAGTACAGGGGGCTGGGACGAGCAGTACTTC.

V usage is TRBV6-2 or TRBV6-3 and J usage is TRBJ2-1; D uncertain. Per the germline V gene, CDR1 is MNHEY and CDR2 is SVGEGT. V was trimmed by 0 bases and J by 10 bases, leaving 13 bases between them. This CDR3 is 14 amino acids long. The CDR3 DNA is TGTGCCAGCAGTTACTCGAAAGGTACACTAGAGCAGTTCTTC. Encoded protein: CASSYSKGTLEQFF.

This clonotype was seen ten or more times. The V and J genes are TRBV18 and TRBJ2-3; D perhaps matches TRBD2 (6 bases). Germline V lookup: CDR1 KGHSH, CDR2 LQKENI. The CDR3 contains 17 residues. The V end lost 2 bases, the J end lost 0 bases, and 15 bases lay between the germline ends. CDR3 amino acids: CASSPLGPGTSTDTQYF. The CDR3 DNA reads as TGTGCCAGCTCACCATTGGGACCCGGGACTAGCACAGATACGCAGTATTTT.

This clonotype is medium-sized within its sample. The J gene is TRBJ1-1, the V gene TRBV6-6; maybe TRBD1 (6 bases). Germline CDR1 is MNHNY and CDR2 is SVGAGI (reference sequence). Trimming shortened V by 2 bases and J by 2 bases, and 9 bases separated the two germline ends. This CDR3 region has 14 residues. CDR3 DNA sequence: TGTGCCAGCAGTTACGGGGGCACAAACACTGAAGCTTTCTTT. Protein: CASSYGGTNTEAFF.

The chain has TRBV7-4 and TRBJ2-1; 7 nucleotides agree with TRBD1. The J call is doubtful: the DNA matches TRBJ1-2 better. The CDR3 is made up of 16 amino acids. Germline V gene data show CDR1 as SGHVT and CDR2 as SQSDAQ. The CDR3 nucleotides are TGTGCCAGCAGCGTCGCAGCGAGGGGGCCAAACTATGGCTACACCTTC. This codes for CASSVAARGPNYGYTF.

V usage is TRBV6-1 and J usage is TRBJ2-5; 8 positions match TRBD2. Matching the DNA end better, TRBJ2-3 makes the J call doubtful. Germline V gene data show CDR1 as MNHNS and CDR2 as SASEGT. The CDR3 contains 15 residues. The CDR3 bases are TGTGCCAGCAGTGACGCTAGCGGGAGCACAGATACGCAGTATTTT. Amino acid sequence: CASSDASGSTDTQYF.

The rearrangement joins TRBV30 to TRBJ1-1, with a weak D call TRBD1 (5 bases). The CDR3 has 13 amino acids. Trimming pared 6 bases from V and 6 bases from J, leaving 17 bases between. Germline V gene lookup returns CDR1 GTSNPN and CDR2 SVGIG (reference sequence). The CDR3 region is CACPANGGSEAFF. DNA for the CDR3: TGTGCCTGCCCTGCCAATGGGGGTTCTGAAGCTTTCTTT.

The chain uses TRBV7-2 and TRBJ2-7; 8 bases align to TRBD1. With the DNA end fitting TRBJ2-1 better, the J assignment may be wrong. The CDR3 runs 15 residues. Germline V lookup: CDR1 SGHTA, CDR2 FQGNSA. The CDR3 DNA follows: TGTGCCAGCAGCCCCGGACAGGGTCGTGGCAATGAGCAGTTCTTC. Amino acids: CASSPGQGRGNEQFF.

J is TRBJ2-3 and V is TRBV7-2; no firm D call. Matching the DNA end better, TRBJ2-5 makes the J call doubtful. The CDR3 covers 12 residues. Germline V gives CDR1 SGHTA, CDR2 FQGNSA. CDR3 nucleotide sequence: TGTGCCAGCAGCCCCATGCGGGAGACCCAGTACTTC. This codes for CASSPMRETQYF.

The chain couples TRBV7-3 to TRBJ2-7; 10 positions agree with TRBD2. Unmatched junction bases numbered 11, after V lost 5 bases and J lost 7 bases. The CDR3 has 15 residues. CDR1 SGHTA and CDR2 FQGTGA come from the germline V gene. The chain's CDR3 is CASSQAGGPGYEQYF. The CDR3 DNA follows: TGTGCCAGCAGCCAAGCGGGAGGGCCGGGGTATGAGCAGTACTTC. The full variable domain, with the rest looked up from reference TRBV7-3 and TRBJ2-7, is GAGVSQTPSNKVTEKGKYVELRCDPISGHTALYWYRQSLGQGPEFLIYFQGTGAADDSGLPNDRFFAVRPEGSVSTLKIQRTERGDSAVYLCASSQAGGPGYEQYFGPGTRLTVT.

To note about this clonotype: One junction end does not reproduce the germline sequence, and a read error may be involved. This chain joins TRBV7-6 and TRBJ2-7, with a tentative D call TRBD2 (6 bases). The assigned J gene may be wrong: the sequence end matches TRBJ2-1 better. Germline V CDR1 and CDR2: SGHVS, FNYEAQ. This CDR3 has 13 amino acids. The DNA for the CDR3 is TGTGCTAGCAGCGCCGGGACTTACAATGAGCAGTTCTTC. Protein: CASSAGTYNEQFF.

The gene calls are TRBV7-6 and TRBJ2-1, with 8 nucleotides matching TRBD1. This CDR3 comprises 15 residues. V was pared by 5 bases and J by 6 bases, with 9 bases of the junction left unmatched. Germline V gives CDR1 SGHVS, CDR2 FNYEAQ. CDR3 bases: TGTGCCAGCAGCCCCAGACAGGGGTCCAGCAATGAGCAGTTCTTC. The encoded protein is CASSPRQGSSNEQFF.

The chain employs TRBV7-2 and TRBJ2-6; 9 bases are a match to TRBD1. Germline V gene lookup returns CDR1 SGHTA and CDR2 FQGNSA. Germline trimming cut 5 bases from V and 0 bases from J; bases unmatched to any gene: 5. The CDR3 is 17 residues long. The CDR3 region has the DNA TGTGCCAGCAGCCTGACAGGGGGAGTCTCTGGGGCCAACGTCCTGACTTTC. Protein: CASSLTGGVSGANVLTF.

The genes are TRBV7-2 and TRBJ1-2; D is perhaps TRBD1 (5 bases). The CDR3 loop spans 13 amino acids. The V gene lost 1 base and the J gene lost 4 bases, with 7 bases spanning the gap. Germline CDR1 is SGHTA and CDR2 is FQGNSA. The CDR3 protein is CASSLGQIYGYTF. The CDR3 DNA reads TGTGCCAGCAGCTTAGGACAGATCTATGGCTACACCTTC.